Below are 7 T cell receptor beta chains sequenced from a single sample in a study of blood T cell repertoires in COVID-19. The data were produced by immunoSEQ multiplex PCR, yet TCRdb's version contains in-frame clones alone and is incomplete. The sample has approximately 76,000 clones, roughly 85% seen once. Material: peripheral blood. The receptors derive from a woman aged 80 or older with active or convalescent COVID-19.

This clone was seen once. J is TRBJ2-6 and V is TRBV19; a weak D match, TRBD2 (6 bases). This CDR3 is 15 amino acids long. Germline V gene lookup returns CDR1 LNHDA and CDR2 SQIVND (reference sequence). The V and J ends lost 6 bases and 3 bases respectively, with 12 bases between them. CDR3 in DNA: TGTGCCAGTAGCGCCGCGGGGTATGGGGCCAACGTCCTGACTTTC. This codes for CASSAAGYGANVLTF.

V gene TRBV6-5 combines with J gene TRBJ1-2; possibly TRBD1 for D (6 bases). This CDR3 has 15 residues. The germline V and J ends were trimmed by 2 bases and 2 bases, with 12 bases remaining between them. Germline V gene lookup returns CDR1 MNHEY and CDR2 SVGAGI. CDR3 in DNA: TGTGCCAGCAGTTACGCCGAGGGGGGGAACTATGGCTACACCTTC. This translates into CASSYAEGGNYGYTF.

The chain recombines TRBV25-1 with TRBJ2-2, with 7 bases matching TRBD2. Losses at the gene ends were 4 bases for V and 5 bases for J; bases not matched to a gene: 4. The CDR3 is made up of 14 amino acids. Per the germline V gene, CDR1 is MGHDK and CDR2 is SYGVNS. The CDR3 loop reads CASSVGGKTGELFF. In nucleotides, the CDR3 is TGTGCCAGCAGTGTGGGAGGGAAAACCGGGGAGCTGTTTTTT.

J is TRBJ1-1 and V is TRBV23-1; 7 nucleotides match TRBD1. Being an ORF, TRBV23-1 has a function that is uncertain. The CDR3 is 15 amino acids. The V gene end was trimmed by 6 bases and the J gene end by 1 base; junction bases not matched to a gene: 8. The CDR3: CASSRRDSQNTEAFF. CDR3 nucleotide sequence: TGCGCCAGCAGCCGCCGGGACAGTCAGAACACTGAAGCTTTCTTT.

The chain couples TRBV3-1 (or the pseudogene TRBV3-2) to TRBJ2-1; D perhaps matches TRBD1 (5 bases). The CDR3 runs 14 residues. V was cut by 8 bases and J by 0 bases, with 11 bases left in between. CDR1 and CDR2 from the germline V gene are LGHDT and YNNKEL (reference sequence). The CDR3 region is CASGNRSSYNEQFF. As DNA, the CDR3 is TGTGCCAGCGGAAACAGGAGCTCCTACAATGAGCAGTTCTTC.

CDR3 protein: CASSPSLTDTNTEAFF. The CDR3 coding sequence is TGTGCCAGCTCACCCTCACTGACAGATACCAACACTGAAGCTTTCTTT. The rearrangement uses TRBV18 and TRBJ1-1; tentative D call: TRBD1 (5 bases). The V gene's germline CDR1 is KGHSH and CDR2 LQKENI. V was trimmed by 3 bases and J by 2 bases, leaving 16 bases between them. The CDR3 is 16 amino acids. The full variable domain, rest sourced from reference TRBV18 and TRBJ1-1, is NAGVMQNPRHLVRRRGQEARLRCSPMKGHSHVYWYRQLPEEGLKFMVYLQKENIIDESGMPKERFSAEFPKEGPSILRIQQVVRGDSAAYFCASSPSLTDTNTEAFFGQGTRLTVV.

CDR3 sequence reads: CASSLREGGAPYEQYF. In nucleotides, the CDR3 is TGTGCCAGCAGCTTACGGGAGGGGGGGGCTCCCTACGAGCAGTACTTC. V and J are TRBV7-2 and TRBJ2-7; 8 nucleotides agree with TRBD2. V gave up 2 bases and J gave up 2 bases; unmatched junction bases: 8. Germline V lookup: CDR1 SGHTA, CDR2 FQGNSA. This CDR3 has 16 residues. The variable domain in full, with the rest retrieved from reference TRBV7-2 and TRBJ2-7, is GAGVSQSPSNKVTEKGKDVELRCDPISGHTALYWYRQSLGQGLEFLIYFQGNSAPDKSGLPSDRFSAERTGGSVSTLTIQRTQQEDSAVYLCASSLREGGAPYEQYFGPGTRLTVT.